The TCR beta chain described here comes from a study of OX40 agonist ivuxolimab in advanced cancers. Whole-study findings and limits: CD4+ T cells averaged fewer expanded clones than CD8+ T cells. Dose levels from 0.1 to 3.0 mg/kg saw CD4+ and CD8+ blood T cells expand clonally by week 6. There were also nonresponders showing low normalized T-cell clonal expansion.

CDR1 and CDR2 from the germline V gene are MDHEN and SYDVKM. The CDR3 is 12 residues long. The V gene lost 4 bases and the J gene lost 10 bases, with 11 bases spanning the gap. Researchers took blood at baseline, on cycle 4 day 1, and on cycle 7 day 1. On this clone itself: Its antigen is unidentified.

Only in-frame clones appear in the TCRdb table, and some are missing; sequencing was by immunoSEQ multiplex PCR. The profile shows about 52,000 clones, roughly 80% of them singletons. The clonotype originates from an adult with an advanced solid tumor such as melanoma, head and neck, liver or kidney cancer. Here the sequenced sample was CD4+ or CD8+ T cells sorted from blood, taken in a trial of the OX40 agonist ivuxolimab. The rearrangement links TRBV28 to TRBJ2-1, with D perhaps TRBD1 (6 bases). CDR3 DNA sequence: TGTGCCAGCAGTTCCTATACAGGGGAGCAGTTCTTC. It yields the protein CASSSYTGEQFF.